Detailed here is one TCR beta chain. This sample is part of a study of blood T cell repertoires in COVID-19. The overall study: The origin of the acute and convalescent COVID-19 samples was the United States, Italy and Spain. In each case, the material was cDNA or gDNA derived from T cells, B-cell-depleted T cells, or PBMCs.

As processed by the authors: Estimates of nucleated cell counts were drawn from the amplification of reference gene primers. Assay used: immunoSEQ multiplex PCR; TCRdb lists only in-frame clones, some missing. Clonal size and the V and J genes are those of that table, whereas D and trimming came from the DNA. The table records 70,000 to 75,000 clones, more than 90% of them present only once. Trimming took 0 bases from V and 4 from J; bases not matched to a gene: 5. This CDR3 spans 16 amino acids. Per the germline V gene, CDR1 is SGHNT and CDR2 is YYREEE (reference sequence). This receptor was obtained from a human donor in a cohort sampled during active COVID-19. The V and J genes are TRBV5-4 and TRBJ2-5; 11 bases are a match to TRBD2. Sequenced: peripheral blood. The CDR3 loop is CASSLEGLAGGETQYF. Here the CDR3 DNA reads TGTGCCAGCAGCTTGGAAGGTCTAGCGGGAGGAGAGACCCAGTACTTC.